This entry concerns a single T cell receptor (beta chain). These data originate in a study of technical replicates of blood from a few donors. The method was immunoSEQ multiplex PCR; TCRdb's version includes in-frame clones alone and lacks a portion of them. The sample records roughly 100,000 clones, almost 97% being singletons. The CDR3 consists of 15 residues. Germline CDR1 reads SGDLS; CDR2 reads YYNGEE. The junction had 0 bases not matched to a gene; V was cut back by 0 bases and J by 2 bases. This clonotype originated in a human donor in good health. The chain is built from TRBV9 and TRBJ2-7, with 12 bases aligning to TRBD2. The specimen sequenced was T cells isolated from PBMCs. The CDR3 DNA sequence: TGTGCCAGCAGCGTAGCTAGCGGGAGGGCCTACGAGCAGTACTTC. This codes for CASSVASGRAYEQYF.